Following are 5 T cell receptor beta chains from one sample sequenced in a study of vaccination effects on CD4 cells after COVID-19. Having been cultured for roughly 9 days, the cells underwent CD4+ T cell isolation. Their cognate antigens are unknown. Sequencing was performed with immunoSEQ multiplex PCR; in TCRdb, only in-frame clones are kept and a portion is missing. The table records tens of thousands of clones, roughly 74% of them present only once. The starting material was CD4+ T cells from PBMCs cultured without peptide, obtained before COVID-19 vaccination. These receptor sequences come from a human donor who received a COVID-19 vaccine.

The V call is TRBV14, the J call TRBJ2-7; D unresolved. V was pared by 4 bases and J by 2 bases, with 12 bases between. CDR3 size: 14 residues. CDR1 is SGHDN and CDR2 is FVKESK in the germline V gene. CDR3 sequence: CASSPIGLAYEQYF. The CDR3 coding sequence is TGTGCCAGCAGCCCGATCGGGCTAGCCTACGAGCAGTACTTC.

The chain employs TRBV7-9 and TRBJ2-7; 9 bases are shared with TRBD2. After removal of 8 bases from V and 2 bases from J, the junction contained 7 bases not matched to a gene. Germline loops: CDR1 SEHNR, CDR2 FQNEAQ (reference sequence). The CDR3 runs 14 residues. CDR3 loop: CASENSGGTYEQYF. DNA of the CDR3: TGTGCCAGCGAGAATAGCGGGGGCACCTACGAGCAGTACTTC.

The rearrangement joins TRBV10-3 to TRBJ1-3; no clear D gene. The CDR3 runs to 17 residues. V was pared by 3 bases and J by 2 bases, with 17 bases between. The V gene's germline CDR1 is ENHRY and CDR2 SYGVKD. The CDR3 bases are TGTGCCATCAGTGAATTCCGCGGGGTGGGAACTGGAAACACCATATATTTT. Its translation: CAISEFRGVGTGNTIYF.

This chain links TRBV5-4 with TRBJ2-1; 8 nucleotides line up with TRBD2. This CDR3 contains 16 residues. Losses at the gene ends were 3 bases for V and 0 bases for J; bases not matched to a gene: 5. Germline-derived CDR1 and CDR2 are SGHNT and YYREEE (reference sequence). The CDR3 loop reads CASSSLAASSYNEQFF. The CDR3 DNA follows: TGTGCCAGCAGCTCACTAGCGGCGAGCTCCTACAATGAGCAGTTCTTC. Full variable domain (outside the CDR3, taken from reference TRBV5-4 and TRBJ2-1): ETGVTQSPTHLIKTRGQQVTLRCSSQSGHNTVSWYQQALGQGPQFIFQYYREEENGRGNFPPRFSGLQFPNYSSELNVNALELDDSALYLCASSSLAASSYNEQFFGPGTRLTVL.

This CDR3 is CAWSVPGVLGEQYF. CDR3 coding DNA: TGTGCCTGGAGTGTTCCGGGGGTTCTAGGGGAGCAGTACTTC. This rearrangement joins TRBV30 to TRBJ2-7; TRBD2 is a possible D gene (6 bases). The CDR3 contains 14 residues. Germline-derived CDR1 and CDR2 are GTSNPN and SVGIG (reference sequence). V dropped 0 bases and J dropped 7 bases, with 16 bases sitting between them. Using reference TRBV30 and TRBJ2-7 for the parts outside the CDR3, the full variable domain is SQTIHQWPATLVQPVGSPLSLECTVEGTSNPNLYWYRQAAGRGLQLLFYSVGIGQISSEVPQNLSASRPQDRQFILSSKKLLLSDSGFYLCAWSVPGVLGEQYFGPGTRLTVT.